The sequence of this T cell receptor beta chain was determined in a study of T-cell reconstitution after alpha-beta-depleted transplantation in children. Trimming removed 3 bases from V and 0 bases from J, with 14 bases in between. Germline CDR1 reads SGDLS; CDR2 reads YYNGEE. The CDR3 runs 16 residues. Molecular barcoding with unique molecular identifiers was used for the TCRbeta library. TCRdb reanalysed the PCR reads using MiXCR and keeps one entry per CDR3 protein. The sample yields about 610,000 distinct CDR3 sequences, 8% to 11% seen once. This clonotype was counted a few times. The genes are TRBV9 and TRBJ2-3, with D maybe TRBD2 (6 bases). The TCR sequence derives from a human donor who donated a stem cell graft to a child with acute myeloid leukemia. Specimen: PBMCs from the stem cell graft donor, collected from the stem cell graft. The CDR3 here is CASSGTSQGSTDTQYF. CDR3 DNA sequence: TGTGCCAGCAGCGGCACTAGCCAGGGAAGCACAGATACGCAGTATTTT. Full variable domain (remainder filled in from reference TRBV9 and TRBJ2-3): DSGVTQTPKHLITATGQRVTLRCSPRSGDLSVYWYQQSLDQGLQFLIQYYNGEERAKGNILERFSAQQFPDLHSELNLSSLELGDSALYFCASSGTSQGSTDTQYFGPGTRLTVL.